These T cell receptor beta chains were read from a single sample in a study of cytomegalovirus exposure and HLA in healthy donors. The protocol was immunoSEQ multiplex PCR, while the TCRdb copy is restricted to in-frame clones and leaves out a portion. The sample shows some 130,000 clones, roughly 80% of them seen only once. Sample: PBMCs. These TCRs come from a man aged 30 to 45 in good health and CMV-seronegative. CDR3s include the opening cysteine and the closing phenylalanine or tryptophan. A D gene is named only where the DNA matches it firmly. Rows give clone size only sometimes, using once, few, many, or a class for an expanded clone.

V gene,clone size,D gene,CDR3 length,J gene,CDR3 protein,CDR3 DNA
TRBV27,.,TRBD2,15,TRBJ2-7,CASSLSGTSGREQYF,TGTGCCAGCAGTTTGTCGGGGACTAGCGGGAGAGAGCAGTACTTC
TRBV6-4,.,TRBD2,15,TRBJ2-1,CASSQEGGPYNEQFF,TGTGCCAGCAGTCAAGAGGGAGGGCCGTACAATGAGCAGTTCTTC
TRBV5-4,.,TRBD2,16,TRBJ2-2,CASSLGSGSITGELFF,TGTGCCAGCAGCTTGGGAAGCGGGAGCATCACCGGGGAGCTGTTTTTT
TRBV25-1,.,.,15,TRBJ1-2,CASSPGTNLNYGYTF,TGTGCCAGCAGTCCGGGGACAAACTTGAACTATGGCTACACCTTC
TRBV15,.,TRBD2,17,TRBJ2-1,CATSRDGASGRRSEQFF,TGTGCCACCAGCAGAGATGGGGCTAGCGGGAGACGTAGTGAGCAGTTCTTC
TRBV6-1,.,.,14,TRBJ1-5,CASSPTGIGGPQHF,TGTGCCAGCAGTCCCACGGGGATCGGGGGGCCCCAGCATTTT
TRBV5-4,.,TRBD1,16,TRBJ2-4,CASSFTGDLAKNIQYF,TGTGCCAGCAGCTTTACAGGGGATTTGGCCAAAAACATTCAGTACTTC
TRBV7-9,.,TRBD1,15,TRBJ1-1,CASSLVSGGADPAFF,TGTGCCAGCAGCTTAGTTTCAGGGGGCGCCGACCCAGCTTTCTTT
TRBV28,.,TRBD1,14,TRBJ2-3,CASAYRGLTDTQYF,TGTGCCAGCGCATACAGGGGGCTCACAGATACGCAGTATTTT
TRBV15,.,.,14,TRBJ2-1,CATSRAGDYNEQFF,TGTGCCACCAGCAGGGCCGGAGACTACAATGAGCAGTTCTTC
TRBV5-1,.,TRBD1,16,TRBJ1-4,CASSLQQGPSNEKLFF,TGCGCCAGCAGCTTACAACAGGGGCCCTCTAATGAAAAACTGTTTTTT
TRBV19,.,.,11,TRBJ1-1,CAIRRQSEAFF,TGTGCCATTAGAAGACAGTCTGAAGCTTTCTTT
TRBV6-5,.,TRBD2,16,TRBJ2-7,CASSYSGSGDSYEQYF,TGTGCCAGCAGTTACTCGGGTAGCGGGGACTCCTACGAGCAGTACTTC
TRBV29-1,.,TRBD1,13,TRBJ2-5,CSVGGTAQETQYF,TGCAGCGTTGGAGGGACAGCGCAAGAGACCCAGTACTTC
TRBV4-1,.,TRBD2,17,TRBJ2-5,CASSQTGTSGSLETQYF,TGCGCCAGCAGCCAAACCGGGACTAGCGGGAGTTTGGAGACCCAGTACTTC
TRBV7-8,.,.,16,TRBJ2-4,CASSLVSPSSKNIQYF,TGTGCCAGCAGCTTAGTGAGTCCTAGCAGCAAAAACATTCAGTACTTC
TRBV2,.,.,16,TRBJ1-5,CASSEGRVYSNQPQHF,TGTGCCAGCAGTGAAGGCAGGGTCTATAGCAATCAGCCCCAGCATTTT
TRBV7-9,.,.,14,TRBJ1-4,CASSLAGGGEKLFF,TGTGCCAGCAGCTTAGCAGGGGGTGGTGAAAAACTGTTTTTT
TRBV25-1,.,TRBD2,16,TRBJ2-1,CASSEWGLAGRNEQFF,TGTGCCAGCAGTGAATGGGGACTAGCGGGAAGGAATGAGCAGTTCTTC
TRBV7-2,.,.,14,TRBJ1-5,CASSFRGGRQPQHF,TGTGCCAGCAGTTTCAGGGGAGGGCGGCAGCCCCAGCATTTT
TRBV6-5,.,TRBD2,15,TRBJ2-1,CASSWGLATYNEQFF,TGTGCCAGCAGTTGGGGACTAGCTACTTACAATGAGCAGTTCTTC
TRBV18,.,.,15,TRBJ1-1,CASSPSPNMNTEAFF,TGTGCCAGCTCACCATCTCCGAACATGAACACTGAAGCTTTCTTT
TRBV10-3,few,TRBD1,13,TRBJ2-5,CAISPDRQETQYF,TGTGCCATCAGCCCGGACAGGCAAGAGACCCAGTACTTC
TRBV18,.,.,15,TRBJ2-1,CASSPQVETRHEQFF,TGTGCCAGCTCACCACAGGTTGAGACTAGACATGAGCAGTTCTTC
TRBV27,once,TRBD2,16,TRBJ2-3,CASSLGGSWGGDTQYF,TGTGCCAGCAGTCTCGGGGGTAGCTGGGGGGGAGATACGCAGTATTTT
TRBV7-6,.,.,12,TRBJ1-2,CASGGEPSGYTF,TGTGCTTCGGGGGGGGAACCGTCGGGCTACACCTTC
TRBV29-1,.,TRBD1,14,TRBJ2-3,CSVMDRVGTDTQYF,TGCAGCGTAATGGACAGGGTTGGCACAGATACGCAGTATTTT
TRBV28,.,.,18,TRBJ2-6,CASSLSTPRGSGANVLTF,TGTGCCAGCAGCCTATCGACCCCGAGGGGGTCAGGGGCCAACGTCCTGACTTTC
TRBV4-2,few,TRBD2,15,TRBJ2-1,CASSPLAGGGNEQFF,TGTGCCAGCAGCCCTCTAGCGGGGGGGGGCAATGAGCAGTTCTTC
TRBV19,few,.,14,TRBJ2-5,CASSPPGLRETQYF,TGTGCCAGTAGTCCCCCGGGACTTCGAGAGACCCAGTACTTC
TRBV27,.,TRBD2,16,TRBJ2-3,CASSIRTSGGTDTQYF,TGTGCCAGCAGTATACGGACTAGCGGGGGCACAGATACGCAGTATTTT
TRBV5-1,.,.,12,TRBJ2-3,CASSLAGNTQYF,TGCGCCAGCAGCTTGGCGGGGAATACGCAGTATTTT
TRBV7-9,once,.,13,TRBJ1-4,CASSLAYNEKLFF,TGTGCCAGCAGCTTAGCCTATAATGAAAAACTGTTTTTT
TRBV28,.,TRBD2,16,TRBJ2-1,CASRTGLAGGPGGQFF,TGTGCCAGCAGGACGGGACTAGCGGGAGGGCCGGGGGGCCAGTTCTTC
TRBV6-1,.,TRBD1,14,TRBJ2-5,CASGVRGRDETQYF,TGTGCCAGCGGAGTAAGGGGGCGCGATGAGACCCAGTACTTC
TRBV10-3,.,TRBD1,15,TRBJ1-1,CAISELGTGANEAFF,TGTGCCATCAGTGAGCTCGGGACAGGGGCAAATGAAGCTTTCTTT
TRBV28,.,.,15,TRBJ1-3,CASSLLAGTGNTIYF,TGTGCCAGCAGTTTATTGGCGGGAACTGGAAACACCATATATTTT
TRBV10-2,.,TRBD1,12,TRBJ2-5,CASHTGGETQYF,TGCGCCAGTCATACAGGGGGAGAGACCCAGTACTTC
TRBV12-5,.,.,15,TRBJ2-7,CASGLVPDSSYEQYF,TGTGCTAGTGGTTTGGTACCGGACAGCTCCTACGAGCAGTACTTC
TRBV5-4,.,TRBD1,15,TRBJ1-6,CASSLRTGDNSPLHF,TGTGCCAGCAGCTTAAGGACAGGGGATAATTCACCCCTCCACTTT
TRBV18,.,.,18,TRBJ1-1,CASSALGGDRDPYTEAFF,TGTGCCAGCTCAGCACTAGGGGGGGACCGGGACCCGTACACTGAAGCTTTCTTT
TRBV4-2,.,TRBD2,16,TRBJ2-7,CASSQDLPSGTYEQYF,TGTGCCAGCAGCCAAGATTTGCCTAGCGGTACCTACGAGCAGTACTTC
TRBV11-2,once,TRBD1,18,TRBJ1-4,CASSSQIPYRGTNEKLFF,TGTGCCAGCAGCTCCCAAATCCCCTACAGGGGGACTAATGAAAAACTGTTTTTT
TRBV10-3,.,TRBD1,16,TRBJ2-5,CASGTGGSTVQETQYF,TGTGCCTCTGGGACAGGGGGCTCTACGGTCCAAGAGACCCAGTACTTC
TRBV7-8,.,.,14,TRBJ1-3,CASSLAARDDTIYF,TGTGCCAGCAGCTTAGCGGCCAGGGATGACACCATATATTTT
TRBV21-1,.,.,15,TRBJ1-4,CASSEGQGAGEKLFF,TGTGCCAGCAGCGAAGGACAGGGGGCGGGTGAAAAACTGTTTTTT
TRBV7-9,once,TRBD2,13,TRBJ2-1,CASSPIGGNEQFF,TGTGCCAGCAGCCCAATCGGGGGGAATGAGCAGTTCTTC
TRBV7-8,.,.,12,TRBJ2-7,CASRQAATEQYF,TGTGCCAGCAGGCAAGCGGCAACCGAGCAGTACTTC
TRBV25-1,.,.,15,TRBJ2-2,CASTRDPLNTGELFF,TGTGCCAGCACCCGGGATCCCCTAAACACCGGGGAGCTGTTTTTT
TRBV5-5,.,.,14,TRBJ1-5,CASGGSVGNQPQHF,TGTGCCAGCGGGGGGTCCGTCGGCAATCAGCCCCAGCATTTT
TRBV7-3,few,.,15,TRBJ1-1,CASSLTRGMNTEAFF,TGTGCCAGCAGCTTAACGCGGGGGATGAACACTGAAGCTTTCTTT
TRBV4-1,once,.,14,TRBJ1-2,CASADRRGAEGYTF,TGCGCCAGCGCCGATCGGCGGGGGGCGGAAGGCTACACCTTC
TRBV5-6,.,TRBD1,12,TRBJ2-7,CASSWDRGEQYF,TGTGCCAGCAGCTGGGACAGAGGCGAGCAGTACTTC
TRBV27,.,.,13,TRBJ2-7,CASHTPTGNEQYF,TGTGCCAGCCACACCCCGACAGGAAACGAGCAGTACTTC
TRBV5-8,.,.,14,TRBJ1-2,CASSLFQDSVGYTF,TGTGCCAGCAGCTTGTTTCAGGATTCAGTTGGCTACACCTTC